This TCR beta chain was sequenced in a study of beta chain features in type 1 diabetes. In this sample, this clone turned up many times. Its target is not known. Germline-derived CDR1 and CDR2 are SGHAT and FQNNGV. CDR3 size: 15 residues. Trimming took off 5 bases at V and 1 base at J, with 15 bases between the two ends. General observations from the study: The question of HLA type influencing TCRB rearrangement was one that remained unresolved here.

Isolation of CD4+ naive, central memory, regulatory and stem cell-like memory cells was achieved by sorting via CD45RO/CCR7/CD25/CD127/CD95/CD27. Of the isolated RNA, all was reverse transcribed, and so the sequenced material was expressed TCRB transcripts. Measured with immunoSEQ multiplex PCR; TCRdb has only the in-frame clones, and not every one. The top ten hold about 1.5% of the sample, which has fewer than 150,000 clones, 6% to 7.5% seen once. The material sequenced was central memory CD4+ T cells from blood. The origin of this receptor is a woman under 40 in good health. V usage is TRBV11-2 and J usage is TRBJ2-7; the D gene is possibly TRBD1 (6 bases). CDR3 bases: TGTGCCAGCAGCCCGCTGGACAGCGCTTCCTACGAGCAGTACTTC. It translates to CASSPLDSASYEQYF.